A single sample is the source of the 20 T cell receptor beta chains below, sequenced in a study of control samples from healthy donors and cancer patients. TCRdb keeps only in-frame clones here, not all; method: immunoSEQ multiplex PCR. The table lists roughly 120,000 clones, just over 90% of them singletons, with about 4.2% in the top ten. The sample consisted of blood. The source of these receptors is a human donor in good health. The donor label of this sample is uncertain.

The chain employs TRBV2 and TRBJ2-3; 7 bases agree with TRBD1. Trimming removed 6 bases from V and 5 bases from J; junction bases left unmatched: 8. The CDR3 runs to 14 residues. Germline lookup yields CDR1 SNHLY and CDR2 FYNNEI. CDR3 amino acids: CASSADRDLDTQYF. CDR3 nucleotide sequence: TGTGCCAGCAGCGCTGACAGGGATTTAGATACGCAGTATTTT.

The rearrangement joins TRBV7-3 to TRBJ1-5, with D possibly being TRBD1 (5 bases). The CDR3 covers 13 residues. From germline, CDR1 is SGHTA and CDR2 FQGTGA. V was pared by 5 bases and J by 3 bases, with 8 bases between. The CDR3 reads CASSKGNNQPQHF. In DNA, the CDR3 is TGTGCCAGCAGCAAGGGGAACAATCAGCCCCAGCATTTT.

The CDR3 spells CASSPERSPLHF. The CDR3 coding sequence is TGTGCCAGTAGTCCCGAGCGGTCACCCCTCCACTTT. V is TRBV19 and J is TRBJ1-6; D call uncertain. Trimming took off 5 bases at V and 10 bases at J, with 9 bases between the two ends. This CDR3 has 12 amino acids. The germline V gene encodes CDR1 LNHDA and CDR2 SQIVND (reference sequence).

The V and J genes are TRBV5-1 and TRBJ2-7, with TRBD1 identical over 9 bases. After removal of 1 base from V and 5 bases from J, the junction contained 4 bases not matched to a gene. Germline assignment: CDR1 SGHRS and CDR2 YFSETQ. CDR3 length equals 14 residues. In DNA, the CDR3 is TGCGCCAGCAGCTTGATAGGGACAGGGAACGAGCAGTACTTC. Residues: CASSLIGTGNEQYF.

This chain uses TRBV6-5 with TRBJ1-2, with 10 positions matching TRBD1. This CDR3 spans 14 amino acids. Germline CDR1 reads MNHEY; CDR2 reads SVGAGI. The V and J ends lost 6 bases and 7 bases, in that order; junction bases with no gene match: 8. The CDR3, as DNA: TGTGCCAGCAGAACCGGGACAGGGGAAATTGGCTACACCTTC. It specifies CASRTGTGEIGYTF.

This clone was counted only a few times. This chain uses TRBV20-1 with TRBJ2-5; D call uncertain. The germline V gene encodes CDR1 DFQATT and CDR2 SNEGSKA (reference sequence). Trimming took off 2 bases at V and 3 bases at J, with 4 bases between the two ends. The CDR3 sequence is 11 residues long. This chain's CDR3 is CSARQKETQYF. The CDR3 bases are TGCAGTGCTAGACAGAAAGAGACCCAGTACTTC.

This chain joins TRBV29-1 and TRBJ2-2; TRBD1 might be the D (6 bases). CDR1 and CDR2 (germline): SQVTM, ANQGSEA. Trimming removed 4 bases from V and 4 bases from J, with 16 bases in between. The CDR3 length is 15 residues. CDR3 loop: CSVGPAGQSTGELFF. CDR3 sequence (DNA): TGCAGCGTTGGACCCGCAGGACAGAGCACCGGGGAGCTGTTTTTT.

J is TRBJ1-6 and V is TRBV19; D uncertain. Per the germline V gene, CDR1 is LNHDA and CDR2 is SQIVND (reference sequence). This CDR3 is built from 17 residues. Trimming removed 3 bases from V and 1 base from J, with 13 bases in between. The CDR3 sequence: CASSMESRPSYNSPLHF. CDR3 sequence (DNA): TGTGCCAGTAGTATGGAGTCCAGGCCGTCCTATAATTCACCCCTCCACTTT.

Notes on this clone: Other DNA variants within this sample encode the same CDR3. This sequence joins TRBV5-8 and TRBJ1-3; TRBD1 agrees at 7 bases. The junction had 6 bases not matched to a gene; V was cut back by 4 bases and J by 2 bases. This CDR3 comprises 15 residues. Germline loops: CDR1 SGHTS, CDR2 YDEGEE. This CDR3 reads CASSSDRVPGNTIYF. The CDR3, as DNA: TGTGCCAGCAGCAGCGACAGGGTGCCTGGAAACACCATATATTTT.

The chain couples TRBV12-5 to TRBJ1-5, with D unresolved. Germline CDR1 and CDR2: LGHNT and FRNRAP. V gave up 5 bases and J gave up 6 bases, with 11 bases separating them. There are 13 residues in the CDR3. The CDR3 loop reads CASGTTDSQPQHF. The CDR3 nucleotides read TGTGCTAGTGGTACTACAGATTCTCAGCCCCAGCATTTT.

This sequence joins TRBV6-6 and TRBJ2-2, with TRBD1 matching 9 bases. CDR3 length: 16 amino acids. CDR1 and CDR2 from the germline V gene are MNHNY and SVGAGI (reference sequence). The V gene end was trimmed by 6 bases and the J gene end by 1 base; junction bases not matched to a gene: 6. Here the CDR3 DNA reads TGTGCCAGCAGCTCCGGGACAGGGAGGAACACCGGGGAGCTGTTTTTT. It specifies CASSSGTGRNTGELFF.

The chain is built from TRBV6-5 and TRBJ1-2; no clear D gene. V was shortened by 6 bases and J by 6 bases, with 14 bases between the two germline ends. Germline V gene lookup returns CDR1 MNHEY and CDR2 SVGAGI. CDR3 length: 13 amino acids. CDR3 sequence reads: CASRLRNSHGYTF. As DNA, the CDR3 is TGTGCCAGCAGGCTCAGGAACTCCCATGGCTACACCTTC.

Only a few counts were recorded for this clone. CDR3 DNA: TGTGCCAGCAGCCATGATGTTACTAGCGGGGCCACAGATACGCAGTATTTT. Amino acids: CASSHDVTSGATDTQYF. The J gene is TRBJ2-3, the V gene TRBV4-2, with 10 bases fitting TRBD2. There are 17 residues in the CDR3. CDR1 and CDR2 (germline): LGHNA, YNFKEQ. V shed 3 bases and J 2 bases; nucleotides not matched to a gene: 8.

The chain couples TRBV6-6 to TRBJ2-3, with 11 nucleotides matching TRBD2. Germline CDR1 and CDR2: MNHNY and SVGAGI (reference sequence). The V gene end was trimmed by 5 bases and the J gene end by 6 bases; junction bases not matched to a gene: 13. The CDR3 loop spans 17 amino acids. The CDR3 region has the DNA TGTGCCAGCAGTCCACAGACTAGCGGGGCCCTAGGTGATACGCAGTATTTT. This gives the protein CASSPQTSGALGDTQYF.

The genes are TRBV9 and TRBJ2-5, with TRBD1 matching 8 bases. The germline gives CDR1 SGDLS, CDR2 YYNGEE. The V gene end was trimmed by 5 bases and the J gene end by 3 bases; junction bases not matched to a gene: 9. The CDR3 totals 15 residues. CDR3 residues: CASSTGQGGKETQYF. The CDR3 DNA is TGTGCCAGCAGTACAGGACAGGGTGGGAAAGAGACCCAGTACTTC.

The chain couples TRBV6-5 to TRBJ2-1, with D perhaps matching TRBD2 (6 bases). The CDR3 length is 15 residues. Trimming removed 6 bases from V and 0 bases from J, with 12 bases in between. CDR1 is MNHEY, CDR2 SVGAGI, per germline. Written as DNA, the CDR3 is TGTGCCAGCAGCCGTGGGGGGAGCTCCTACAATGAGCAGTTCTTC. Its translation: CASSRGGSSYNEQFF.

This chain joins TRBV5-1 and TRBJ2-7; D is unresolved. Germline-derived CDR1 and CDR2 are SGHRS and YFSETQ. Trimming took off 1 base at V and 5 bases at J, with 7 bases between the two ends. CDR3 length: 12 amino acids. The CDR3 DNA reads TGCGCCAGCAGCTTGAGTTTCGACGAGCAGTACTTC. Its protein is CASSLSFDEQYF.

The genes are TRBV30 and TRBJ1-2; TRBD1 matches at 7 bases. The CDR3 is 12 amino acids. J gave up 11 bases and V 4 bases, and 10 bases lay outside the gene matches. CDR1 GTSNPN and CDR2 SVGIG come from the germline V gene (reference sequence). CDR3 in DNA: TGTGCCTGGACCCCAGGGGGGACAGCTTACACCTTC. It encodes CAWTPGGTAYTF.

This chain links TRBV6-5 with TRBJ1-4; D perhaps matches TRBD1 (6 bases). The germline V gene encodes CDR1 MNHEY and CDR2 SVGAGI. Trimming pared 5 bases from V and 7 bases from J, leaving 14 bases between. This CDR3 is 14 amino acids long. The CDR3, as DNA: TGTGCCAGCAGTATACAGGGTTGGGGTGAAAAACTGTTTTTT. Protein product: CASSIQGWGEKLFF.

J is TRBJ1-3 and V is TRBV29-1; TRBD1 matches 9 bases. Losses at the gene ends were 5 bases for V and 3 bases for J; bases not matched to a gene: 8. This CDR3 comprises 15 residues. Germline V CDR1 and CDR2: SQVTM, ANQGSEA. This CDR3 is CSVSTGTGIGNTIYF. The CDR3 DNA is TGCAGCGTTTCCACCGGGACAGGGATTGGAAACACCATATATTTT.